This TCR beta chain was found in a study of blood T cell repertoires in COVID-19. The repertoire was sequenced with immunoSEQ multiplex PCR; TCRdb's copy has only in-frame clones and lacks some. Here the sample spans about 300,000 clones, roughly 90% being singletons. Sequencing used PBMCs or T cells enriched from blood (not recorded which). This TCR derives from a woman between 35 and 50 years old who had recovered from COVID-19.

CDR3 protein: CASSYSGARTGELFF. CDR3 in DNA: TGTGCCAGCAGCTATAGCGGGGCCAGGACCGGGGAGCTGTTTTTT. The V gene is TRBV5-4, the J gene TRBJ2-2; TRBD2 agrees at 8 bases. V lost 3 bases, J lost 5 bases, and 6 bases stayed unmatched. Per germline, CDR1 SGHNT and CDR2 YYREEE (reference sequence). This CDR3 has 15 residues.